The T cell receptor beta chain under discussion was sequenced for a study of blood T cell repertoires in COVID-19. Looking at the study overall: Material from acute and convalescent COVID-19 was sourced from the United States, Italy and Spain. PBMCs, B-cell-depleted T cells, or T cells were the source of the cDNA or gDNA that made up the material.

In the original analysis: Counts of nucleated cells, estimated from reference gene primer amplification, were obtained. Only in-frame clones appear in the TCRdb table, and some are missing; sequencing was by immunoSEQ multiplex PCR. That table gives V, J and clone size, and the DNA gave D and trimming. This sample has about 230,000 clones, with 75% to 90% found just once. The CDR3 is 14 residues long. Trimming cost V 0 bases and J 4 bases, with 10 bases left between them. CDR1 and CDR2 (germline): SGHRS, YFSETQ. The J gene is TRBJ1-2, the V gene TRBV5-1, with a tentative D call TRBD1 (5 bases). Input material: peripheral blood. This TCR came from a woman between 70 and 85 years old with active or convalescent COVID-19. CDR3 nucleotides: TGCGCCAGCAGCTTGGGACAGAGTGCCTATGGCTACACCTTC. Translated, it gives CASSLGQSAYGYTF.